This paragraph covers one TCR beta chain sequence. The sample originates from a study of blood T cell repertoires in COVID-19. As for the study in general: PBMCs, B-cell-depleted T cells, or T cells were the source of the cDNA or gDNA that made up the material.

J lost 1 base, V lost 5 bases, and 5 bases had no gene match. The CDR3 runs to 15 residues. The germline V gene has CDR1 SGHVS and CDR2 FNYEAQ. Data came from immunoSEQ multiplex PCR; TCRdb stores just in-frame clones and leaves some out. The sample consists of 53,000 or so clones, less than 85% of them appearing once. The source of this sequence is a man in his 70s with active COVID-19. The chain has TRBV7-6 and TRBJ2-1, with 7 bases identical to TRBD2. The source material was peripheral blood. The CDR3 loop reads CASSPLGGSYNEQFF. CDR3 nucleotides: TGTGCCAGCAGCCCACTCGGGGGGTCCTACAATGAGCAGTTCTTC.